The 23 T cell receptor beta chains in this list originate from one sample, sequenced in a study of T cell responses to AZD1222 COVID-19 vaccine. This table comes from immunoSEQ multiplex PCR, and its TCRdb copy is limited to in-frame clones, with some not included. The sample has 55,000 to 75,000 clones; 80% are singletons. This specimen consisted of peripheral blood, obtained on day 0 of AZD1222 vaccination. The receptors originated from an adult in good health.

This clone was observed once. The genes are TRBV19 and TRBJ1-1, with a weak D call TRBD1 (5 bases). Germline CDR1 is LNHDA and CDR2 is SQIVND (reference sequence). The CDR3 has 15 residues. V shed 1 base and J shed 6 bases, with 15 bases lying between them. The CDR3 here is CASSIVTAGTPEAFF. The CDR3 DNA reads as TGTGCCAGTAGTATAGTTACGGCAGGGACCCCTGAAGCTTTCTTT.

The DNA for the CDR3 is TGTGCCAGCAGCTTAGTCAGCTATGGCTACACCTTC. The encoded protein is CASSLVSYGYTF. V is TRBV7-9 and J is TRBJ1-2; D uncertain. Per germline, CDR1 SEHNR and CDR2 FQNEAQ (reference sequence). CDR3 length equals 12 residues. V shed 1 base and J shed 4 bases, with 4 bases lying between them.

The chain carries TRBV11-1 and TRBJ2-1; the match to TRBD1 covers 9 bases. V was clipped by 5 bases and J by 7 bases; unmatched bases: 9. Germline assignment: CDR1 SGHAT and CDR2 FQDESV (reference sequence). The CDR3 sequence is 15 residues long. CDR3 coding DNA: TGTGCCAGCAGCAGGGGAGGGACAGGGTTGAATGAGCAGTTCTTC. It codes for CASSRGGTGLNEQFF.

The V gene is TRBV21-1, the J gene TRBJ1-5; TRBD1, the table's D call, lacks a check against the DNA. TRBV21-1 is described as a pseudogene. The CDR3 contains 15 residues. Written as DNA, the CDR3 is TGTGCCAGCAGCAAGGACAGGGGAGGAGGTCAGCCCCAGCATTTT. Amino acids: CASSKDRGGGQPQHF.

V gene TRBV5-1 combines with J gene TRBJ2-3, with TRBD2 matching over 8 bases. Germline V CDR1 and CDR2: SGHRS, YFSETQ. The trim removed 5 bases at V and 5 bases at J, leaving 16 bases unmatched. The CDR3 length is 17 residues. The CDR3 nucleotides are TGCGCCAGCAGGCCTGACGGGGGGGCCGGTAGTAGAGATACGCAGTATTTT. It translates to CASRPDGGAGSRDTQYF.

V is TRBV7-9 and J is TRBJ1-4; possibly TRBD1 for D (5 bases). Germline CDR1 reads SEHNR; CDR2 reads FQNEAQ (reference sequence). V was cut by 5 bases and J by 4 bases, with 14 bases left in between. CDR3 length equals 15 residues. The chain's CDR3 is CASSPSGGYNEKLFF. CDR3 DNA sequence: TGTGCCAGCAGCCCATCCGGGGGATATAATGAAAAACTGTTTTTT.

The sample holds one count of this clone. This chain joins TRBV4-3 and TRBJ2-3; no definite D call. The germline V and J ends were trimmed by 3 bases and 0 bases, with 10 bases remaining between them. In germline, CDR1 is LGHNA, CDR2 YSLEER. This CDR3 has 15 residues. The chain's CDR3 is CASSHTSTSTDTQYF. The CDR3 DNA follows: TGCGCCAGCAGCCACACATCAACTAGCACAGATACGCAGTATTTT.

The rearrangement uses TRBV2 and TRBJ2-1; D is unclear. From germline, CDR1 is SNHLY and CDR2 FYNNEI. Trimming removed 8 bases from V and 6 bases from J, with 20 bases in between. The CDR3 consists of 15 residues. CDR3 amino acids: CASFIAWARTNEQFF. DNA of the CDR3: TGTGCCAGCTTTATCGCGTGGGCCAGAACCAATGAGCAGTTCTTC.

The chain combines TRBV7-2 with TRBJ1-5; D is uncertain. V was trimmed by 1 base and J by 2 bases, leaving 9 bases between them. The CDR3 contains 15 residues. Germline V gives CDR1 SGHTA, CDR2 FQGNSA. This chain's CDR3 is CASSLGWGGNQPQHF. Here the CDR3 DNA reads TGTGCCAGCAGCTTAGGGTGGGGTGGCAATCAGCCCCAGCATTTT.

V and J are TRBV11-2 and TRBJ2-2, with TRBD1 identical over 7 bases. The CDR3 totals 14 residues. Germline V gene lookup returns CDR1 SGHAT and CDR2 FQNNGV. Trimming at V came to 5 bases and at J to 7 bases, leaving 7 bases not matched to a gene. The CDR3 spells CASSRTGNRGELFF. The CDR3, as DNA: TGTGCCAGCAGCCGGACAGGAAATCGCGGGGAGCTGTTTTTT.

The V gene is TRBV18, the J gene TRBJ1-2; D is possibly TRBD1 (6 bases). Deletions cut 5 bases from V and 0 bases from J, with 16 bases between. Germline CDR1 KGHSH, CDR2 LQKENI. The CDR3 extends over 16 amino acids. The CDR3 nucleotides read TGTGCCAGCTCAGGAAACAGACAGGACCCTAACTATGGCTACACCTTC. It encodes CASSGNRQDPNYGYTF.

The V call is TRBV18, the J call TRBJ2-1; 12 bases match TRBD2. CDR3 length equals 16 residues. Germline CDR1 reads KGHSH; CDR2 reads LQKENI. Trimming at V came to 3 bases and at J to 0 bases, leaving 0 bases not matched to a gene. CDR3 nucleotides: TGTGCCAGCTCACCGACTAGCGGGGGCTCCTACAATGAGCAGTTCTTC. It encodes CASSPTSGGSYNEQFF.

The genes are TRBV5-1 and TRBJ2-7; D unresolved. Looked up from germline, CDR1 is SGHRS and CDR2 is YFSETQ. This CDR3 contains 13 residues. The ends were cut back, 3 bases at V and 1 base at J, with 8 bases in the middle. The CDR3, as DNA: TGCGCCAGCAGCTCCCCTCTGTCCTACGAGCAGTACTTC. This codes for CASSSPLSYEQYF.

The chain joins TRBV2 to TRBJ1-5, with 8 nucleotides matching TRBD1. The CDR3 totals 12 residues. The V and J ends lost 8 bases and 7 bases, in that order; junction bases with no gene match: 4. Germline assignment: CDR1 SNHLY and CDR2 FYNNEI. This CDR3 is CASGTGGQPQHF. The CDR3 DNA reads TGTGCCAGCGGCACAGGGGGACAGCCCCAGCATTTT.

In DNA, the CDR3 is TGTGCCAGCAGCTTGGACAGGGCGTACCAGCCCCAGCATTTT. Encoded protein: CASSLDRAYQPQHF. The chain carries TRBV7-8 and TRBJ1-5; 8 positions agree with TRBD1. With V trimmed by 3 bases and J by 7 bases, 5 bases remained unmatched. Germline-derived CDR1 and CDR2 are SGHVS and FQNEAQ. CDR3 length equals 14 residues.

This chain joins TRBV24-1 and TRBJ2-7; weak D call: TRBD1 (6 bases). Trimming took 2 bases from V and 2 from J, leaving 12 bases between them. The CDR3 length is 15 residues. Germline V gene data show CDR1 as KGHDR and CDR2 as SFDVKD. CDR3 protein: CATSDWQGPTYEQYF. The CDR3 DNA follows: TGTGCCACCAGTGATTGGCAGGGGCCTACCTACGAGCAGTACTTC.

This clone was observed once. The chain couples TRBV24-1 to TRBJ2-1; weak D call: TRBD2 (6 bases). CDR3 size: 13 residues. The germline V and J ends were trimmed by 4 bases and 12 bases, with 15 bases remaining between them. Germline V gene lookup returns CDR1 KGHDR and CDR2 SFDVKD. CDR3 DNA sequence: TGTGCCACCAGTGAACTCCGGACCGGGGGGCAGTTCTTC. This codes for CATSELRTGGQFF.

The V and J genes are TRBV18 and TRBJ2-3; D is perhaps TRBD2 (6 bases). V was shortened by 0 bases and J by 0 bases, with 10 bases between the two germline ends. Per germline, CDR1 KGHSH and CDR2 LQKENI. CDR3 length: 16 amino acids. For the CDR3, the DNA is TGTGCCAGCTCACCACCGCGGACTACTAGCACAGATACGCAGTATTTT. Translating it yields CASSPPRTTSTDTQYF.

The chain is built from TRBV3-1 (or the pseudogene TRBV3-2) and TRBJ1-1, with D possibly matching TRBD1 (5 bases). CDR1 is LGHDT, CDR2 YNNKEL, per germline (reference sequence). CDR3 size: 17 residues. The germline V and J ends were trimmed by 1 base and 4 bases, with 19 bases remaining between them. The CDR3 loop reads CASSQVRVYGGTTEAFF. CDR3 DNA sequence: TGTGCCAGCAGCCAAGTTCGGGTCTACGGGGGTACCACTGAAGCTTTCTTT.

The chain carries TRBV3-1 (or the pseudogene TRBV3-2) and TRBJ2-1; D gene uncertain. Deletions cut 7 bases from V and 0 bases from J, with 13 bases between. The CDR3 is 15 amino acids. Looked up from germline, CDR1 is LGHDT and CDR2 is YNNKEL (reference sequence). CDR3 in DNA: TGTGCCAGCACCGGAACCGGGTCCTCCTACAATGAGCAGTTCTTC. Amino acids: CASTGTGSSYNEQFF.

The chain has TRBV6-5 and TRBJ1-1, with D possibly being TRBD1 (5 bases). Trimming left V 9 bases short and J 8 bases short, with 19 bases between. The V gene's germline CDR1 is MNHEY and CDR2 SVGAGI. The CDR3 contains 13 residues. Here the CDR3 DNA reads TGTGCCAGTACGGGGGACCCTCAAAGGGAAGCTTTCTTT. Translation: CASTGDPQREAFF.

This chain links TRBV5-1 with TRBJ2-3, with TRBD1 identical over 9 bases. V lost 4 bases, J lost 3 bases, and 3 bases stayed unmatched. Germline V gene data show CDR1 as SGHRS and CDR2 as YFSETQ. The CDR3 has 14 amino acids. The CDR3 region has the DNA TGCGCCAGCAGCCAGGGACAGGGAACAGATACGCAGTATTTT. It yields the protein CASSQGQGTDTQYF.

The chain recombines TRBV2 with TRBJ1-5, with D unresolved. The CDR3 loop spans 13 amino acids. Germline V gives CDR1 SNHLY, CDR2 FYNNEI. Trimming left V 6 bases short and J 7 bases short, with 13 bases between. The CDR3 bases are TGTGCCAGCAGATGGGAGGGCGAGCAGCCCCAGCATTTT. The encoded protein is CASRWEGEQPQHF.